This TCR beta chain was recorded in a study of cytomegalovirus exposure and HLA in healthy donors. Study conclusions and caveats: DRB1 showed the most TCR associations and HLA-C the fewest in a later analysis, as rates varied by HLA locus. CMV antigen specificity was confirmed in vitro for three CMV-associated chains. Later on, an analysis found that several of the most significant clusters appeared to be linked to common viral pathogens, which included parvovirus B19.

Germline V gene data show CDR1 as LNHDA and CDR2 as SQIVND (reference sequence). There are 14 residues in the CDR3. Germline trimming cut 4 bases from V and 4 bases from J; bases unmatched to any gene: 4. Worth noting for this clone: The antigen remains undetermined.

The primer mix had 60 Vbeta and 13 Jbeta primers. Clones were sequenced by immunoSEQ multiplex PCR, and TCRdb holds only the in-frame ones, with some missing. This sample has more than 140,000 clones, with approximately 78% found just once. The chain employs TRBV19 and TRBJ1-2; 9 positions match TRBD1. Input material: PBMCs. This TCR came from a man younger than 30 in good health and CMV-seropositive. The CDR3 DNA is TGTGCCAGTAGTACGGGACAGGGATTCTATGGCTACACCTTC. It encodes CASSTGQGFYGYTF.